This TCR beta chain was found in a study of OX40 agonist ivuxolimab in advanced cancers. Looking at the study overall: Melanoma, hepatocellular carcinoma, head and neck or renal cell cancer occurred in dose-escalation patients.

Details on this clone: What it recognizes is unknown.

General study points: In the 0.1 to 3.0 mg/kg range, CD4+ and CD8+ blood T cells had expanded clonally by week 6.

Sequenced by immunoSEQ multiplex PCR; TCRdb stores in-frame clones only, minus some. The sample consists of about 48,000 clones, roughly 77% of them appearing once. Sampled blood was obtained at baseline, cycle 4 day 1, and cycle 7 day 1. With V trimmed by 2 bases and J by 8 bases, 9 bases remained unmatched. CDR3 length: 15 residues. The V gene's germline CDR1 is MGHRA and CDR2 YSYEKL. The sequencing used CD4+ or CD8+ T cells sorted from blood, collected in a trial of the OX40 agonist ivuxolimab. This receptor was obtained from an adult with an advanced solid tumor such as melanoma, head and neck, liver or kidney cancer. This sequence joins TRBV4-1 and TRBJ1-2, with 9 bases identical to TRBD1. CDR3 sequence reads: CASSQIGTGRSGYTF. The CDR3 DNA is TGCGCCAGCAGCCAAATAGGGACAGGGAGGAGCGGCTACACCTTC.